The 20 T cell receptor beta chains reported below all come from one sample, sequenced in a study of T cells in Graves' hyperthyroidism and ophthalmopathy (dated by TCRdb to the late 2010s). Library preparation was by multiplex PCR. Data came from an Illumina HiSeq 2000. The TCR beta CDR3 regions were amplified from the RNA transcripts. A first-round RT-PCR of the TCR CDR3 used the HTBI primer set with the Qiagen OneStep RT-PCR kit. In-frame beta chains were kept once TCRdb had trimmed the public reads at Q25 with fastp and called clones with MiXCR. Rows are combined by CDR3 protein, so each entry shows the most common genes and DNA. In this sample the table shows 600,000 to 850,000 distinct CDR3 sequences, around 20% of which occur a single time. Clones ranked in the top ten supply roughly 17% of the sample. Sequences were obtained from blood. The receptor set was obtained from a woman aged 45-59 years with Graves' hyperthyroidism that later progressed to Graves' ophthalmopathy.

The chain couples TRBV20-1 to TRBJ1-6; 7 positions agree with TRBD1. V dropped 5 bases and J dropped 0; count of bases not matched to a gene: 7. There are 16 residues in the CDR3. Per germline, CDR1 DFQATT and CDR2 SNEGSKA (reference sequence). CDR3 DNA: TGCAGTGCTGAGGGGACAGAAAGCTCCTATAATTCACCCCTCCACTTT. Amino acids: CSAEGTESSYNSPLHF.

The rearrangement uses TRBV20-1 and TRBJ2-5; a weak D match, TRBD1 (6 bases). CDR3 length equals 13 residues. The V gene's germline CDR1 is DFQATT and CDR2 SNEGSKA (reference sequence). Trimming removed 4 bases at V and 2 bases at J, with 11 bases between. Written as DNA, the CDR3 is TGCAGTGCTATCCGGGACAAGCAAGAGACCCAGTACTTC. Translation: CSAIRDKQETQYF.

This clonotype occurred many times. This chain links TRBV5-1 with TRBJ1-2; no definite D call. This CDR3 region has 14 residues. Germline V gene sequence: CDR1 SGHRS, CDR2 YFSETQ. The V end lost 0 bases, the J end lost 7 bases, and 13 bases lay between the germline ends. CDR3 bases: TGCGCCAGCAGCTTGGAGGGAAGCTTCTCTGGCTACACCTTC. The encoded protein is CASSLEGSFSGYTF.

The chain recombines TRBV7-9 with TRBJ2-3; 10 bases are shared with TRBD1. The germline V gene encodes CDR1 SEHNR and CDR2 FQNEAQ (reference sequence). The ends lost 5 bases at V and 4 bases at J; junction bases unmatched: 9. The CDR3 consists of 16 residues. The CDR3, as DNA: TGTGCCAGCAGCCTATCCGGGACAGGGGTATCAGATACGCAGTATTTT. As protein: CASSLSGTGVSDTQYF.

As regards this clonotype: It may be a read error: a sequence one base away is much more abundant. This rearrangement joins TRBV11-2 to TRBJ1-4; D may be TRBD1 (5 bases). This CDR3 region has 15 residues. Germline V gene sequence: CDR1 SGHAT, CDR2 FQNNGV. CDR3 sequence: CASSLTGAAGEKLFF. The CDR3 coding sequence is TGCGCCAGCAGCCTGACCGGGGCGGCTGGTGAAAAACTGTTTTTT.

This clonotype was found many times. The chain combines TRBV12-3 or TRBV12-4 with TRBJ2-7; a weak D match, TRBD1 (6 bases). The CDR3 covers 13 residues. V was trimmed by 6 bases and J by 3 bases, leaving 12 bases between them. The CDR3 protein is CASRRMTGYEQYF. The CDR3 DNA reads as TGTGCCAGCAGGCGGATGACAGGCTACGAGCAGTACTTC.

The chain joins TRBV5-1 to TRBJ1-2; no definite D call. CDR1 is SGHRS and CDR2 is YFSETQ in the germline V gene. The CDR3 length is 14 residues. V was trimmed by 2 bases and J by 3 bases, leaving 11 bases between them. The CDR3 DNA reads as TGCGCCAGCAGCTTAGGAGATACGGACTATGGCTACACCTTC. Encoded protein: CASSLGDTDYGYTF. Together with reference TRBV5-1 and TRBJ1-2, the CDR3 gives the full variable domain: KAGVTQTPRYLIKTRGQQVTLSCSPISGHRSVSWYQQTPGQGLQFLFEYFSETQRNKGNFPGRFSGRQFSNSRSEMNVSTLELGDSALYLCASSLGDTDYGYTFGSGTRLTVV.

In this sample, this clonotype turned up a few times. The V gene is TRBV5-1, the J gene TRBJ2-7, with D possibly TRBD2 on 6 matching bases. The CDR3 is 15 amino acids. Deletions cut 4 bases from V and 6 bases from J, with 20 bases between. Germline-derived CDR1 and CDR2 are SGHRS and YFSETQ. CDR3 residues: CASSLGLIGGAEQYF. The DNA for the CDR3 is TGCGCCAGCAGCCTCGGACTAATCGGAGGAGCCGAGCAGTACTTC.

The chain uses TRBV5-1 and TRBJ1-6; TRBD1 might be the D (5 bases). Germline-derived CDR1 and CDR2 are SGHRS and YFSETQ. The CDR3 spans 15 residues. V was clipped by 5 bases and J by 5 bases, with 14 bases between them. The CDR3 DNA follows: TGCGCCAGCAGATTAAGGGACCGAGATAATTCACCCCTCCACTTT. Protein product: CASRLRDRDNSPLHF. Variable domain in full (rest from reference TRBV5-1 and TRBJ1-6): KAGVTQTPRYLIKTRGQQVTLSCSPISGHRSVSWYQQTPGQGLQFLFEYFSETQRNKGNFPGRFSGRQFSNSRSEMNVSTLELGDSALYLCASRLRDRDNSPLHFGNGTRLTVT.

This clonotype was detected only a few times. The J gene is TRBJ2-3, the V gene TRBV10-3; unclear D gene. There are 12 residues in the CDR3. CDR1 ENHRY and CDR2 SYGVKD come from the germline V gene. With 5 bases removed from V and 6 bases from J, the gap between germline ends came to 9 bases. CDR3 residues: CAISPQADTQYF. For the CDR3, the DNA is TGTGCCATCAGTCCTCAGGCGGATACGCAGTATTTT.

This clonotype was seen repeatedly, ten times or more. The chain recombines TRBV15 with TRBJ2-1, with a weak D call TRBD2 (6 bases). Germline CDR1 LNHNV, CDR2 YYDKDF (reference sequence). This CDR3 has 13 residues. Trimming left V 5 bases short and J 7 bases short, with 12 bases between. CDR3 residues: CATSLGGENEQFF. The CDR3, as DNA: TGTGCCACCAGCCTCGGAGGGGAGAATGAGCAGTTCTTC.

This clonotype came up a few times. For the CDR3, the DNA is TGTGCCAGCTCACACGGACAGGGTGGACTAAATTCACCCCTCCACTTT. This codes for CASSHGQGGLNSPLHF. The chain carries TRBV18 and TRBJ1-6, with 8 bases aligning to TRBD1. Germline V gives CDR1 KGHSH, CDR2 LQKENI. V lost 4 bases to trimming and J lost 7 bases; unmatched junction nucleotides: 9. There are 16 residues in the CDR3.

The genes are TRBV6-2 or TRBV6-3 and TRBJ1-5; perhaps TRBD1 as D (6 bases). Trimming took 0 bases from V and 2 from J, leaving 8 bases between them. CDR1 is MNHEY, CDR2 SVGEGT, per germline. CDR3 size: 15 residues. The CDR3 loop reads CASSYSSGGNQPQHF. CDR3 nucleotides: TGTGCCAGCAGTTACTCGTCAGGGGGCAATCAGCCCCAGCATTTT.

The genes are TRBV5-4 and TRBJ1-2; D unresolved. The CDR3 sequence is 15 residues long. The V end lost 4 bases, the J end lost 1 base, and 14 bases lay between the germline ends. In germline, CDR1 is SGHNT, CDR2 YYREEE (reference sequence). Here the CDR3 DNA reads TGTGCCAGCAGCCCCTGGGTGGAGGGTAACTATGGCTACACCTTC. Its translation: CASSPWVEGNYGYTF.

The chain has TRBV19 and TRBJ2-3, with TRBD2 as a possible D gene (5 bases). Deletions cut 3 bases from V and 2 bases from J, with 12 bases between. From germline, CDR1 is LNHDA and CDR2 SQIVND (reference sequence). The CDR3 is 15 amino acids. CDR3 DNA: TGTGCCAGTAGTATCCGGAGCGGAGACACAGATACGCAGTATTTT. This translates into CASSIRSGDTDTQYF.

The V call is TRBV24-1, the J call TRBJ2-2; TRBD2 matches 7 bases. Germline CDR1 reads KGHDR; CDR2 reads SFDVKD. The CDR3 extends over 18 amino acids. The J segment lost 5 bases and the V segment lost 3 bases, leaving 14 bases of the junction unmatched. The CDR3 region has the DNA TGTGCCACCAGTGATCCCAATACGGTGCTCGGGGGGACCGGGGAGCTGTTTTTT. Translation: CATSDPNTVLGGTGELFF.

At least ten counts were recorded for this clonotype. Here the CDR3 DNA reads TGTGCCAGCAGTAGACAGGGGACCTACGAGCAGTACTTC. The encoded protein is CASSRQGTYEQYF. V usage is TRBV11-2 and J usage is TRBJ2-7, with 8 bases that match TRBD1. CDR3 size: 13 residues. Trimming took 6 bases from V and 2 from J; bases not matched to a gene: 3. Germline lookup yields CDR1 SGHAT and CDR2 FQNNGV.

The CDR3: CASSWDRNNEKLFF. CDR3 nucleotides: TGTGCCAGCAGCTGGGACAGGAATAATGAAAAACTGTTTTTT. V and J are TRBV6-1 and TRBJ1-4; 8 nucleotides match TRBD1. The trim removed 6 bases at V and 4 bases at J, leaving 4 bases unmatched. Per the germline V gene, CDR1 is MNHNS and CDR2 is SASEGT. The CDR3 runs 14 residues.

The chain carries TRBV19 and TRBJ2-1; D unclear. Germline lookup yields CDR1 LNHDA and CDR2 SQIVND (reference sequence). The CDR3 sequence is 14 residues long. V lost 3 bases to trimming and J lost 7 bases, with 13 bases between them. CDR3 protein: CASSILDAPNEQFF. The CDR3, as DNA: TGTGCCAGTAGTATTCTGGATGCGCCAAATGAGCAGTTCTTC.

This clonotype was seen repeatedly, ten times or more. The rearrangement joins TRBV27 to TRBJ2-3, with D perhaps TRBD1 (5 bases). This CDR3 region has 14 residues. Trimming shortened V by 1 base and J by 4 bases, and 9 bases separated the two germline ends. Per germline, CDR1 MNHEY and CDR2 SMNVEV (reference sequence). CDR3 DNA sequence: TGTGCCAGCAGTTTATATGGGGCAGCAGATACGCAGTATTTT. Protein: CASSLYGAADTQYF.